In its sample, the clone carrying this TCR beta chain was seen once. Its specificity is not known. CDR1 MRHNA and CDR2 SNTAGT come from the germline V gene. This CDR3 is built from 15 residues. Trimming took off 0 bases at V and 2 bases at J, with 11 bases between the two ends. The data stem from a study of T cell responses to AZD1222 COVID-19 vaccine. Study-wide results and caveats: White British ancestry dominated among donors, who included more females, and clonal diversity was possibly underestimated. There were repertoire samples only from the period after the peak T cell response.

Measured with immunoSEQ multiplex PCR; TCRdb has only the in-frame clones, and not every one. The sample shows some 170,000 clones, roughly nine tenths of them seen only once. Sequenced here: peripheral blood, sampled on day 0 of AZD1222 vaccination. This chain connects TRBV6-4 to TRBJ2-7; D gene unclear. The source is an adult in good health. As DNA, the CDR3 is TGTGCCAGCAGTGACTCGGTGGAGCCGACCTACGAGCAGTACTTC. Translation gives CASSDSVEPTYEQYF.